The rows below give T cell receptor beta chains drawn from one sample of a study of T cell responses to AZD1222 COVID-19 vaccine. Repertoires were generated with immunoSEQ multiplex PCR, while TCRdb's copy carries only in-frame clones and drops some. The sample lists some 74,000 clones, 87% seen once, with approximately 1.2% in the top ten. The material was peripheral blood, obtained 28 days after the second AZD1222 dose. The receptors derive from an adult who received the AZD1222 COVID-19 vaccine. The conserved cysteine and the conserved F or W are not part of the CDR3 here. A D gene is named only where the DNA matches it firmly.

v_call	d_call	j_call	cdr3_aa
TRBV5-4	.	TRBJ2-5	ASSLGGSRARETQY
TRBV7-9	.	TRBJ1-2	ASSLFVSYGYT
TRBV7-2	TRBD1	TRBJ1-1	ASSFTGTGKNTEAF
TRBV27	.	TRBJ1-5	ASSFPNQPQH
TRBV7-2	.	TRBJ1-2	ASRPPNYGYT
TRBV19	.	TRBJ1-1	ASSISGTVNTEAF
TRBV30	TRBD2	TRBJ2-1	AWSFLADYNEQF
TRBV11-3	TRBD1	TRBJ2-6	ASSPQLGTGDGANVLT
TRBV24-1	TRBD1	TRBJ2-3	ATKGQGSSDTQY
TRBV2	.	TRBJ1-5	ASSDRQSNQPQH
TRBV2	TRBD1	TRBJ1-2	ASRRDSGIYGYT
TRBV9	.	TRBJ2-1	ASSARRLGRSYNEQF
TRBV5-1	.	TRBJ1-1	ASSATGVNTEAF
TRBV5-1	.	TRBJ1-6	ASSHTGSSPPLH
TRBV6-5	.	TRBJ1-5	ASMRVGNQPQH
TRBV19	TRBD2	TRBJ2-1	ASSLRGGAGGLNEQF
TRBV6-1	.	TRBJ2-5	ASSDGQKETQY
TRBV18	.	TRBJ2-6	ASSKGRSGANVLT
TRBV6-5	TRBD2	TRBJ2-5	ASSITSGRVETQY
TRBV19	TRBD1	TRBJ1-6	ASSMATGEGNSPLH
TRBV7-3	.	TRBJ1-1	ASSLRQGPNTEAF
TRBV6-2/TRBV6-3	TRBD2	TRBJ2-5	ASNPVRLAEETQY
TRBV19	.	TRBJ1-2	ASTEGGNRYGYT
TRBV19	TRBD1	TRBJ2-1	ASSIESLALGTGSRNEQF
TRBV5-8	.	TRBJ2-5	ASSLGLGGETQY
TRBV3-1/TRBV3-2	TRBD2	TRBJ2-2	ASSHTSGLNTGELF
TRBV6-2/TRBV6-3	.	TRBJ1-1	ASSAGHLNTEAF
TRBV3-1/TRBV3-2	.	TRBJ2-5	ASSQEGGSQTQY
TRBV19	.	TRBJ1-1	ASSVTGLNTEAF
TRBV21-1	.	TRBJ1-5	ASSIKSYSNQPQH
TRBV6-5	.	TRBJ2-2	ASSLGSPRGELF
TRBV15	TRBD2	TRBJ2-2	ATSRVPAGEGGELF
TRBV12-5	.	TRBJ2-3	ASGLMAITDTQY
TRBV18	.	TRBJ1-2	ASSPQRGSNYGYT
TRBV18	TRBD1	TRBJ1-2	ASSKDRVAGYT
TRBV18	.	TRBJ1-1	ASSPDLGRNTEAF
TRBV2	.	TRBJ1-3	ASSIFGTASGNTIY
TRBV5-8	.	TRBJ1-4	ASSWGRQSTNEKLF
TRBV5-4	.	TRBJ1-1	ASSSKTANTEAF
TRBV6-5	TRBD1	TRBJ1-2	ASTPGTGVFYT
TRBV5-1	TRBD1	TRBJ1-2	ASSLVGAGTDNYGYT
TRBV6-5	TRBD1	TRBJ1-6	ASSRTGVNSPLH
TRBV2	TRBD1	TRBJ2-5	ASSKQGAGQETQY
TRBV15	TRBD1	TRBJ2-1	ATSHDRGAYNEQF
TRBV18	TRBD1	TRBJ2-5	ASSPQPPRTGETQY
TRBV14	.	TRBJ2-7	ASSRVGLTYEQY
TRBV14	.	TRBJ2-1	ASSQETIVTAEQF
TRBV5-4	TRBD1	TRBJ1-2	ASSRGQGDYGYT
TRBV6-2/TRBV6-3	TRBD2	TRBJ2-1	ASSRAGGPTEQF